This T cell receptor beta chain is from a study of T cells in Graves' hyperthyroidism and ophthalmopathy. Trimming removed 3 bases at V and 2 bases at J, with 7 bases between. Germline-derived CDR1 and CDR2 are KGHSH and LQKENI. This CDR3 contains 13 residues. Amplified regions were TCR beta CDR3 sequences from RNA transcripts. A first-round RT-PCR of the TCR CDR3 used the HTBI primer set. In TCRdb, the multiplex PCR reads were re-called with MiXCR into one record per CDR3 protein. The sample yields 500,000 to 600,000 distinct CDR3 sequences, about 20% seen once. The sample holds many counts of this clonotype. What it binds is not known. Study-level points and caveats: Most expanded thyroid clonotypes above 0.001 also appeared in blood.

The authors took PBMCs from 10 ml fresh peripheral blood. Sequenced material: blood. This sequence originates from a man aged 40-49 years with Graves' ophthalmopathy. The chain employs TRBV18 and TRBJ1-2, with D unclear. DNA of the CDR3: TGTGCCAGCTCACCGGACGGAAACTATGGCTACACCTTC. Amino acids: CASSPDGNYGYTF.